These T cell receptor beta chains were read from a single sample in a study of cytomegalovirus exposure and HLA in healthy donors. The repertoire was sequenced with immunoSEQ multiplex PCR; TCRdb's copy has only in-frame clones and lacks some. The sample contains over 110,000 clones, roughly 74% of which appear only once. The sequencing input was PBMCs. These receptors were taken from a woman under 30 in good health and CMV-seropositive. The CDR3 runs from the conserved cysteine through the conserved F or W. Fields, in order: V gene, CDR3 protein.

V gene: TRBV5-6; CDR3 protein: CASSLAQLQETQYF
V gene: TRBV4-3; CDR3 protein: CASSQGGGLAFTGELFF
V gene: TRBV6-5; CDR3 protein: CASQGQSNTEAFF
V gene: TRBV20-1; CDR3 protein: CSAEQGNEAFF
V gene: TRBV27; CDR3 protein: CASSVQGLGEKLFF
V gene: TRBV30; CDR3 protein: CAWSVRLAGVSGTGELFF
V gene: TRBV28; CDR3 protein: CASTQNPGAGNTIYF
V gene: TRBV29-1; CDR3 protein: CSVEARGNYGYTF
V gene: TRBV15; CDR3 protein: CATSRGGGRNTEAFF
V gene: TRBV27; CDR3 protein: CASSLSAGGRNTEAFF
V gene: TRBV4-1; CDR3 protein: CASSLGDRNDQPQHF
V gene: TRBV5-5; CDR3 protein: CASSLGDRVLYEQYF
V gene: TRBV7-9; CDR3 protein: CASSNRDRGGHEQYF
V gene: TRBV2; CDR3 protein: CARAQGYGGYTF
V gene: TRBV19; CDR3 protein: CASSRAPDREETQYF
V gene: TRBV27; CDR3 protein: CAARTSGGAAETQYF
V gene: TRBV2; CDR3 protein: CASSEGGGGATNEKLFF
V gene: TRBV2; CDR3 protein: CAGAIQGVDTQYF
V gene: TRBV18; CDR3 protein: CASSPPRGGNEQFF
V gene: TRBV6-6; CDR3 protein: CASSPSLWEEYF
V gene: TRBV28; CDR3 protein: CASRRTGGSSGPQHF
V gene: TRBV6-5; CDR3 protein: CASRPNRGLTIYF
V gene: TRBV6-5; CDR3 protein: CASSPGQGHTEAFF
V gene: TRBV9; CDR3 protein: CASSAQGAYNNEQFF
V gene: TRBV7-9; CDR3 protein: CASSFWDRVPHEQFF
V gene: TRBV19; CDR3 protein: CASSYYNSPLHF
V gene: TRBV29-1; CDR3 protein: CSVEGRVTYGYTF
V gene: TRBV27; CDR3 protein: CASSFLTGDEKLFF
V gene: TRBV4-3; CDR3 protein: CASSHRAVSNTEAFF
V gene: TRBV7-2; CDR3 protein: CASSLSFAETSGVNEQFF
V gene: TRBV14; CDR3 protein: CASSQVGGAKNIQYF
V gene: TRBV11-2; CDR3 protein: CASSGLAGGSTDTQYF
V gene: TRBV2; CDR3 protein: CASRSLGTSGVYEQYF
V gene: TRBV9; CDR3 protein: CASRRTGSDEQFF
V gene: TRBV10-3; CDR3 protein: CASRGMTGAHGYTF
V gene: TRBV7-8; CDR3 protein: CASSSQTGDSPLHF
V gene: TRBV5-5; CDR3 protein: CASSLYGGAGANVLTF
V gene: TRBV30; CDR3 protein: CAWRGGTPTDTQYF
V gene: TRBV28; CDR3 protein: CASSLSGPGAKNIQYF
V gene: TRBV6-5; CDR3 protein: CASSAGGNTEAFF